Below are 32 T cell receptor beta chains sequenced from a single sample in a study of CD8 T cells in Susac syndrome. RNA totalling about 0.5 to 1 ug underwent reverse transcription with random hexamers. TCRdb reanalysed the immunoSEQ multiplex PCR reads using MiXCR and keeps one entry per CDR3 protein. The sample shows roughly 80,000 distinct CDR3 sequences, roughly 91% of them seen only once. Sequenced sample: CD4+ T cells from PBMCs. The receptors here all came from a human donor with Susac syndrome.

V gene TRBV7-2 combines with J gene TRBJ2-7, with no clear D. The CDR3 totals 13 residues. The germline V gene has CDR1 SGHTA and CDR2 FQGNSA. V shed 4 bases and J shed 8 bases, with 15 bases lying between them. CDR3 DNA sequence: TGTGCCAGCAGCTCAAATATCCGTACGAAGCAGTACTTC. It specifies CASSSNIRTKQYF.

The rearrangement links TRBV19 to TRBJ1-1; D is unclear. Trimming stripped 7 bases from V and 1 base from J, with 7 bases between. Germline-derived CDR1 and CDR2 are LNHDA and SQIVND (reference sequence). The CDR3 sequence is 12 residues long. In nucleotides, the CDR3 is TGTGCCAGTAAGTTCCGGAACACTGAAGCTTTCTTT. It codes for CASKFRNTEAFF.

The CDR3 is CASSKGGVGNQPQHF. CDR3 bases: TGCGCCAGCAGCAAAGGCGGGGTTGGCAATCAGCCCCAGCATTTT. This chain connects TRBV5-1 to TRBJ1-5, with D hard to call. V was trimmed by 4 bases and J by 2 bases, leaving 13 bases between them. Germline values: CDR1 SGHRS, CDR2 YFSETQ. The CDR3 covers 15 residues.

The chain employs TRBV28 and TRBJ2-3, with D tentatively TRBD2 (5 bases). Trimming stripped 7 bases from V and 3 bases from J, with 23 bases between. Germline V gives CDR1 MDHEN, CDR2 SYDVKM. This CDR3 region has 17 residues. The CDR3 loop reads CASIPGGSPRGTDTQYF. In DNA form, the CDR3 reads TGTGCCAGCATCCCGGGCGGGTCACCCCGAGGGACAGATACGCAGTATTTT.

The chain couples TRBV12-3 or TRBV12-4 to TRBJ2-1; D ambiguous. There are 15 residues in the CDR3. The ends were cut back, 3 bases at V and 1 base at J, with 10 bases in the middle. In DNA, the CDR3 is TGTGCCAGCAGTTTTTCAGGAACTTCCTACAATGAGCAGTTCTTC. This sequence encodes CASSFSGTSYNEQFF.

The CDR3 nucleotides are TGCAGCGTTATAGGAGTCGTAGCCAAAAACATTCAGTACTTC. Translating gives CSVIGVVAKNIQYF. V gene TRBV29-1 combines with J gene TRBJ2-4; D is uncertain. The length of the CDR3 is 14 residues. V dropped 5 bases and J dropped 0 bases, with 11 bases sitting between them. Germline V lookup: CDR1 SQVTM, CDR2 ANQGSEA.

CDR3 in DNA: TGTGCCAGCAGTGAAGCATGGCCTAGCGGGGGTTACGAGCAGTACTTC. Encoded protein: CASSEAWPSGGYEQYF. The gene calls are TRBV2 and TRBJ2-7; TRBD2 agrees at 10 bases. This CDR3 is 16 amino acids long. Germline V gives CDR1 SNHLY, CDR2 FYNNEI. Losses at the gene ends were 0 bases for V and 4 bases for J; bases not matched to a gene: 6.

In DNA form, the CDR3 reads TGTGCCAGCAGTTATTCCCTAGCGGGAGACGAGCAGTACTTC. Translating gives CASSYSLAGDEQYF. This chain links TRBV6-5 with TRBJ2-7; 10 bases are a match to TRBD2. Germline CDR1 is MNHEY and CDR2 is SVGAGI. Trimming cost V 3 bases and J 5 bases; bases outside gene matches: 4. The CDR3 totals 14 residues.

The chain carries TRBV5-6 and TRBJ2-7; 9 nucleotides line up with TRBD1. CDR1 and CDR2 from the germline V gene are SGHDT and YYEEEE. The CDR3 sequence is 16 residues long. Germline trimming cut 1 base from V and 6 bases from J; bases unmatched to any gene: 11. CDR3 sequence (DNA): TGTGCCAGCAGCTTGTATCCCGTGGGACAGGGCGGCGAGCAGTACTTC. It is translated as CASSLYPVGQGGEQYF.

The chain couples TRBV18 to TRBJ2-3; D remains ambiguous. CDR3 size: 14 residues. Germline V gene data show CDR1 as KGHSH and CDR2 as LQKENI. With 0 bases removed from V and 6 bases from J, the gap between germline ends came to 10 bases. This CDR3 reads CASSPPTSRDTQYF. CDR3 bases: TGTGCCAGCTCACCACCAACCTCCCGTGATACGCAGTATTTT.

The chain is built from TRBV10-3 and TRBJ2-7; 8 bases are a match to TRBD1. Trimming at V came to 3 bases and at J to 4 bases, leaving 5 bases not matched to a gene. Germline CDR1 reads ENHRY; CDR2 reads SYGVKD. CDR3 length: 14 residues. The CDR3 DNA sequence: TGTGCCATCAGTGACAGGACAGGGATTTACGAGCAGTACTTC. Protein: CAISDRTGIYEQYF.

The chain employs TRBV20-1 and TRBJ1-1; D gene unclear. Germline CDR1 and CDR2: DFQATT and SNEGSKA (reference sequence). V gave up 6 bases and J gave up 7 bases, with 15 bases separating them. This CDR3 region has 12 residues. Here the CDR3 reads CSAPHLGLEAFF. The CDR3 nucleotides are TGCAGTGCGCCCCATCTGGGCCTTGAAGCTTTCTTT.

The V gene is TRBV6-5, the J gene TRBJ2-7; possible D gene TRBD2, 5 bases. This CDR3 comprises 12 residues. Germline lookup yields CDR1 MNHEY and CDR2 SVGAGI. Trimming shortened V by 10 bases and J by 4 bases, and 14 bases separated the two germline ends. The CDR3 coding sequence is TGTGCCACTACGGGTTCGGGATACGAGCAGTACTTC. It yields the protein CATTGSGYEQYF.

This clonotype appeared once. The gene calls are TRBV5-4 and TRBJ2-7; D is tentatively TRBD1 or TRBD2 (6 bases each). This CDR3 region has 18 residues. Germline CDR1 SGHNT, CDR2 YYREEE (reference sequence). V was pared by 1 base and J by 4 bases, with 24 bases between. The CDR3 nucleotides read TGTGCCAGCAGCTTGCGACCGGGGGCGGGACGCACATCTTACGAGCAGTACTTC. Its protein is CASSLRPGAGRTSYEQYF.

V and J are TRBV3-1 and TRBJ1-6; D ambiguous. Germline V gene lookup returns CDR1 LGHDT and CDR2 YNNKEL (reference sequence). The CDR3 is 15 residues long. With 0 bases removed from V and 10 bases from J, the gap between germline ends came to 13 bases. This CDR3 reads CASSQDTILGSPLHF. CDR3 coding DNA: TGTGCCAGCAGCCAAGACACGATTCTGGGCTCACCCCTCCACTTT.

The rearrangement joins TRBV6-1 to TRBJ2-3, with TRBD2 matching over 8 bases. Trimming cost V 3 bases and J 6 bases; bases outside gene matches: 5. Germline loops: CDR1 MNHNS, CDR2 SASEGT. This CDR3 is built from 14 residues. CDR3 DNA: TGTGCCAGCAGTGACTGGCGGGGGGCCGATACGCAGTATTTT. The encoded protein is CASSDWRGADTQYF.

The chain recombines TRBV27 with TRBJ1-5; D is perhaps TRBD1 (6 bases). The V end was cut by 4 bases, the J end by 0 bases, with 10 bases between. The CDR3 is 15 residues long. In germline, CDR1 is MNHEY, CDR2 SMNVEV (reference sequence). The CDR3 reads CASSSDRPSNQPQHF. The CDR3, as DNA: TGTGCCAGCAGTTCTGACAGGCCTAGCAATCAGCCCCAGCATTTT.

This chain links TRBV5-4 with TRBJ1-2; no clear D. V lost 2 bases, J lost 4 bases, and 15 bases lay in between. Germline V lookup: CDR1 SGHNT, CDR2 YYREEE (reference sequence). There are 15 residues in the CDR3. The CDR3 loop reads CASSLIKGNSYGYTF. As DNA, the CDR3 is TGTGCCAGCAGCTTAATCAAGGGAAATAGCTATGGCTACACCTTC.

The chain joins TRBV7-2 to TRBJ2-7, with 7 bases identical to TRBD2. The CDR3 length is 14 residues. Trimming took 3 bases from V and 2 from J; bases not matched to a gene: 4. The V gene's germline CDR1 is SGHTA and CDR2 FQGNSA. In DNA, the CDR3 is TGTGCCAGCAGCTTGGCCGGGACTACCTACGAGCAGTACTTC. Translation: CASSLAGTTYEQYF.

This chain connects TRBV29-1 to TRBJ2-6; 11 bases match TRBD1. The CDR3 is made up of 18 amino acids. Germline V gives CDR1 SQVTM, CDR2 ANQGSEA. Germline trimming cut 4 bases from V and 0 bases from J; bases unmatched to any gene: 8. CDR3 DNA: TGCAGCGTTGGAGGACAGGGGGCAACAAGCTCTGGGGCCAACGTCCTGACTTTC. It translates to CSVGGQGATSSGANVLTF.

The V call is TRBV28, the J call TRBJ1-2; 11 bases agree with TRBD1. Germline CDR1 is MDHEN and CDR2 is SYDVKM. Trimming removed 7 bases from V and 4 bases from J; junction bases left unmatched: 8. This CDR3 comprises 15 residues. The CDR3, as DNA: TGTGCCAGCAATCCCGGGACAGGGGGGCTCTATGGCTACACCTTC. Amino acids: CASNPGTGGLYGYTF.

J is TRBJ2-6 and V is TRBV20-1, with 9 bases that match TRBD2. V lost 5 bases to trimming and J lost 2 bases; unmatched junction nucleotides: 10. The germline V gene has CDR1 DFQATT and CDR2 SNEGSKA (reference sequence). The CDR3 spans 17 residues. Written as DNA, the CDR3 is TGCAGTGCTCTGCGGCGGGCTAGCGGGACTGGGGCCAACGTCCTGACTTTC. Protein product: CSALRRASGTGANVLTF.

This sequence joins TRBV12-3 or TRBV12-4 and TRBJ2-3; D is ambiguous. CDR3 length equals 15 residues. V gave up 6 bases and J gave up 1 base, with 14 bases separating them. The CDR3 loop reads CASRTSFQRTDTQYF. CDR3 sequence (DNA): TGTGCCAGCAGGACCTCTTTTCAGCGCACAGATACGCAGTATTTT.

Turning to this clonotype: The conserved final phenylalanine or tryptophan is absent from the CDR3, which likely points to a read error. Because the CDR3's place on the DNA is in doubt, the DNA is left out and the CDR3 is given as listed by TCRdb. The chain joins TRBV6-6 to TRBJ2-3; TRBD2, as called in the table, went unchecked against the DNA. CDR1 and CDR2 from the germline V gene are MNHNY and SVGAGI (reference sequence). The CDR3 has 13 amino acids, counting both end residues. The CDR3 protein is CASSYSPAGARAL.

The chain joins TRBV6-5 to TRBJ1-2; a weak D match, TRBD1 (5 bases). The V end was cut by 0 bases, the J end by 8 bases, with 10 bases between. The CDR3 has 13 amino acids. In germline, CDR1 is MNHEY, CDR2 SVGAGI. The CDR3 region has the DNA TGTGCCAGCAGTTACTCTCCCCGGGGCGGCTACACCTTC. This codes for CASSYSPRGGYTF.

CDR3 coding DNA: TGCGCCAGCAGCTTGAGTTGGGTGAGAGACGCTGAAAAACTGTTTTTT. Its protein product is CASSLSWVRDAEKLFF. This chain joins TRBV5-1 and TRBJ1-4; unclear D gene. CDR1 SGHRS and CDR2 YFSETQ come from the germline V gene. There are 16 residues in the CDR3. The ends were cut back, 1 base at V and 7 bases at J, with 17 bases in the middle.

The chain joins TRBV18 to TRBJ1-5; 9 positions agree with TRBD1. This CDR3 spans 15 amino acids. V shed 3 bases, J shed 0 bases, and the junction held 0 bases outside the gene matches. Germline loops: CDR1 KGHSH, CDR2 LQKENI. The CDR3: CASSPTGGSNQPQHF. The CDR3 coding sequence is TGTGCCAGCTCACCGACAGGGGGTAGCAATCAGCCCCAGCATTTT. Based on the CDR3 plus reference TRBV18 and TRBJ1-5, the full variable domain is NAGVMQNPRHLVRRRGQEARLRCSPMKGHSHVYWYRQLPEEGLKFMVYLQKENIIDESGMPKERFSAEFPKEGPSILRIQQVVRGDSAAYFCASSPTGGSNQPQHFGDGTRLSIL.

DNA for the CDR3: TGCGCCAGCAGTCAGGGGACAGGGAAGCCAAAAAACATTCAGTACTTC. Translation: CASSQGTGKPKNIQYF. V is TRBV23-1 and J is TRBJ2-4; 9 nucleotides line up with TRBD1. TRBV23-1 is an ORF for which the function is uncertain. CDR3 length: 16 residues. The junction had 7 bases not matched to a gene; V was cut back by 3 bases and J by 4 bases.

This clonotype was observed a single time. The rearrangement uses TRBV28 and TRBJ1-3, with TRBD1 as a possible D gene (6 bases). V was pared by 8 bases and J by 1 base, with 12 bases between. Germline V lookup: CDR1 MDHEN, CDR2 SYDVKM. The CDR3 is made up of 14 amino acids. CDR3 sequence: CASVGGQSGNTIYF. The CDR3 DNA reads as TGTGCCAGCGTTGGGGGACAATCTGGAAACACCATATATTTT.

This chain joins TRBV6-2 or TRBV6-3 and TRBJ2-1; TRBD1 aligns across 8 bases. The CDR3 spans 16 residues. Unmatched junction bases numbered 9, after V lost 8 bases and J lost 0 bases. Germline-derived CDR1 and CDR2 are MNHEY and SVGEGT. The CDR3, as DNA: TGTGCCAGCGGAAGTCGGACAGGGAACTCCTACAATGAGCAGTTCTTC. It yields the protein CASGSRTGNSYNEQFF.

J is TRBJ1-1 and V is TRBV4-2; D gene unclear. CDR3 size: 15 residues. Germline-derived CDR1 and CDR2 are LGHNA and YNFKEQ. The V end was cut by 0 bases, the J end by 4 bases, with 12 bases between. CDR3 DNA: TGTGCCAGCAGCCAAGACTTGGCGGGTGCCACTGAAGCTTTCTTT. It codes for CASSQDLAGATEAFF.

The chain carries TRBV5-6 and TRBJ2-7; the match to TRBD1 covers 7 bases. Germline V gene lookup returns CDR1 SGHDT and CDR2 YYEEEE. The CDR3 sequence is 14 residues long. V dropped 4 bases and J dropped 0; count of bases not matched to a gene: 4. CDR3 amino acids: CASSLRQGSYEQYF. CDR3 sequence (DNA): TGTGCCAGCAGCCTAAGACAGGGCTCCTACGAGCAGTACTTC.